Here is one T cell receptor beta chain with its context. What it recognizes is unknown. The data belong to a study of T-cell reconstitution after alpha-beta-depleted transplantation in children. Unique molecular identifiers were built into the TCRbeta library. TCRdb independently ran MiXCR on the PCR reads; one entry per CDR3 protein. In the table there are around 800,000 distinct CDR3 sequences, approximately 15% of which are singletons. Study-wide points: After one year, T-cell counts and TCRbeta diversity mostly came from new T cells. Surviving recipient T cells and intrathymic progenitors accounted for some patients' high TCRbeta diversity at day 60. Several hundred expanded graft clones reportedly gave rise to the alpha-beta T cells present about two months after transplant.

Trimming cost V 10 bases and J 0 bases; bases outside gene matches: 14. From germline, CDR1 is KGHSH and CDR2 LQKENI. This CDR3 is built from 17 residues. The TCR was taken from a male patient aged 5 to 17 who had a stem cell transplant for acute lymphoblastic leukemia, so the T cells may come from the graft donor. The material sequenced was PBMCs, mostly from graft donor cells, taken 360 days after TCRalphabeta/CD19-depleted stem cell transplant. This sequence joins TRBV18 and TRBJ2-5; the match to TRBD2 covers 10 bases. CDR3 protein: CANKGAQTSGDQETQYF. For the CDR3, the DNA is TGTGCCAACAAGGGTGCCCAAACTAGCGGGGACCAAGAGACCCAGTACTTC.